The 20 T cell receptor beta chains below come from one sample, sequenced in a study of CD8+CD57+ T cells in acquired aplastic anemia. TCR beta VDJ and CDR3 were profiled, and genomic DNA was the template. TCRdb reprocessed the reads via MiXCR and lists one record per CDR3 protein. The sample comprises some 220,000 distinct CDR3 sequences, almost 35% of which are singletons, and roughly 1.1% rests with the top ten. Sequenced material: sorted CD4+, CD8+, or CD8+CD57+ T cells (not recorded which) from PBMCs. These receptors all come from a human donor in good health, serving as a control.

Note on this clonotype: The junction shows a germline mismatch at one end, possibly a read error. The chain couples TRBV4-1 to TRBJ2-2, with 7 bases matching TRBD2. Per the germline V gene, CDR1 is MGHRA and CDR2 is YSYEKL. This CDR3 has 17 residues. The CDR3 is CASSQGRLHSGTGEPFF. The DNA for the CDR3 is TGCGCCAGCAGCCAAGGAAGACTACACAGCGGGACCGGGGAGCCGTTTTTT.

The chain employs TRBV20-1 and TRBJ2-4; 14 bases map to TRBD2. Per the germline V gene, CDR1 is DFQATT and CDR2 is SNEGSKA (reference sequence). After removal of 6 bases from V and 8 bases from J, the junction contained 6 bases not matched to a gene. The CDR3 covers 14 residues. The CDR3 loop is CSALRLAGGDIQYF. For the CDR3, the DNA is TGCAGTGCCCTTCGACTAGCGGGAGGGGACATTCAGTACTTC.

The chain uses TRBV6-1 and TRBJ2-7; D is perhaps TRBD1 (6 bases). Trimming shortened V by 5 bases and J by 5 bases, and 28 bases separated the two germline ends. This CDR3 spans 18 amino acids. Germline V gene data show CDR1 as MNHNS and CDR2 as SASEGT. This chain's CDR3 is CASSIRDTMDPPIHEQYF. In DNA, the CDR3 is TGTGCCAGCAGTATCCGGGACACGATGGACCCTCCTATCCACGAGCAGTACTTC.

The sample holds many counts of this clonotype. V gene TRBV25-1 combines with J gene TRBJ2-3; the match to TRBD2 covers 13 bases. Germline V gives CDR1 MGHDK, CDR2 SYGVNS. The CDR3 has 17 residues. With V trimmed by 4 bases and J by 1 base, 5 bases remained unmatched. The CDR3 loop is CASSGTGLAGGTDTQYF. The CDR3 DNA reads as TGTGCCAGCAGTGGGACAGGACTAGCGGGGGGCACAGATACGCAGTATTTT.

V gene TRBV12-3 or TRBV12-4 combines with J gene TRBJ2-1; no definite D call. CDR3 length equals 12 residues. Between the trimmed V and J ends, which lost 4 bases and 3 bases, there was a span of 4 bases. Here the CDR3 reads CASSYGYNEQFF. The CDR3 DNA sequence: TGTGCCAGCAGTTATGGCTACAATGAGCAGTTCTTC.

This clonotype showed up just a few times. An end of the junction differs from the germline gene, which may be a read error. This chain links TRBV24-1 with TRBJ1-3; maybe TRBD1 (5 bases). This CDR3 comprises 14 residues. Germline loops: CDR1 KGHDR, CDR2 SFDVKD. CDR3 DNA sequence: TGTGCCACCAGCCCAGGGAACTCTGGAAACACCATGTATTTT. Its protein is CATSPGNSGNTMYF.

The chain recombines TRBV30 with TRBJ1-2; 8 bases line up with TRBD1. With 3 bases clipped from V and 8 bases from J, the junction kept 11 bases outside the gene matches. CDR1 and CDR2 from the germline V gene are GTSNPN and SVGIG (reference sequence). The CDR3 covers 14 residues. The CDR3 DNA reads as TGTGCCTGGAGCCCCCTGGACAGGGTGGAAGGCTACACCTTC. Amino acid sequence: CAWSPLDRVEGYTF.

On this clonotype itself: Because it lacks the conserved phenylalanine or tryptophan at the end, this CDR3 is likely a read error. The rearrangement uses TRBV10-3 and TRBJ2-7, with TRBD2 identical over 13 bases. Per germline, CDR1 ENHRY and CDR2 SYGVKD. The CDR3 is made up of 18 amino acids. DNA of the CDR3: TGTGCCAGCAGTTACTCGGGGACTAGCGGGACTAGGCCCTACGAGCAGTACCTC. Translated: CASSYSGTSGTRPYEQYL.

This clonotype was observed once. The chain combines TRBV24-1 with TRBJ2-2; TRBD1 might be the D (5 bases). V shed 1 base and J shed 7 bases, with 12 bases lying between them. This CDR3 spans 15 amino acids. Germline V CDR1 and CDR2: KGHDR, SFDVKD. CDR3 protein: CATSDFGRDGGELFF. CDR3 bases: TGTGCCACCAGTGATTTCGGCAGGGATGGCGGGGAGCTGTTTTTT.

On this clonotype: A single base separates this from a much larger clone, so it may be a read error. The rearrangement uses TRBV11-2 and TRBJ2-1; no clear D. Germline values: CDR1 SGHAT, CDR2 FQNNGV. This CDR3 is built from 14 residues. DNA of the CDR3: TGTGCCATCAGCTCCCGATTGGGGTACAATGAGCAGTTCTTC. Translating it yields CAISSRLGYNEQFF.

This clonotype was picked up a small number of times. The chain links TRBV5-1 to TRBJ1-4, with D possibly being TRBD1 (6 bases). The CDR3 totals 16 residues. V lost 0 bases to trimming and J lost 7 bases, with 16 bases between them. Germline V gene lookup returns CDR1 SGHRS and CDR2 YFSETQ. DNA for the CDR3: TGCGCCAGCAGCTTGGCTCAGGGGTGGCCTGGTGAAAAACTGTTTTTT. It translates to CASSLAQGWPGEKLFF.

The V call is TRBV20-1, the J call TRBJ2-5; 12 bases are a match to TRBD1. The CDR3 is 17 residues long. V shed 6 bases, J shed 7 bases, and the junction held 18 bases outside the gene matches. Germline lookup yields CDR1 DFQATT and CDR2 SNEGSKA (reference sequence). This CDR3 is CSARYDWDRGLSGTQYF. In DNA form, the CDR3 reads TGCAGTGCAAGATATGATTGGGACAGGGGGCTTTCAGGGACCCAGTACTTC.

In this sample, this clonotype turned up many times. The chain has TRBV11-2 and TRBJ2-6; D unclear. CDR3 length: 14 residues. V was shortened by 4 bases and J by 0 bases, with 4 bases between the two germline ends. Per germline, CDR1 SGHAT and CDR2 FQNNGV. For the CDR3, the DNA is TGTGCCAGCAGCTCGCGCTCTGGGGCCAACGTCCTGACTTTC. It yields the protein CASSSRSGANVLTF. The complete variable domain, with remaining parts taken from reference TRBV11-2 and TRBJ2-6, reads EAGVAQSPRYKIIEKRQSVAFWCNPISGHATLYWYQQILGQGPKLLIQFQNNGVVDDSQLPKDRFSAERLKGVDSTLKIQPAKLEDSAVYLCASSSRSGANVLTFGAGSRLTVL.

This clonotype was counted a few times. A much larger clone differs by one base, so this may be a read error. The V and J genes are TRBV7-9 and TRBJ2-7; D is ambiguous. The CDR3 runs 13 residues. Deletions cut 5 bases from V and 0 bases from J, with 8 bases between. CDR1 and CDR2 (germline): SEHNR, FQNEAQ (reference sequence). DNA of the CDR3: TGTGCCAGCAGCCCACAGAGCTCCTACGAGCAGTACTTC. It translates to CASSPQSSYEQYF.

This clonotype was observed a few times. The J gene is TRBJ2-5, the V gene TRBV5-1; D might be TRBD1 or TRBD2, each matching 5 bases. Germline V gives CDR1 SGHRS, CDR2 YFSETQ. This CDR3 region has 16 residues. V dropped 4 bases and J dropped 7 bases, with 23 bases sitting between them. CDR3 sequence (DNA): TGCGCCAGCAGCCTATGGGACCCCGGTTTAACGGGGACCCAGTACTTC. Translated, it gives CASSLWDPGLTGTQYF.

A remark on this clonotype: A much larger clone differs by one base, so this may be a read error. The J gene is TRBJ2-1, the V gene TRBV14; D gene unclear. CDR3 size: 12 residues. The V gene lost 0 bases and the J gene lost 10 bases, with 7 bases spanning the gap. The germline CDR1 and CDR2 sequences are SGHDN and FVKESK. As DNA, the CDR3 is TGTGCCAGCAGCCAAGACTGGCAGGAGCAGTTCTTC. It translates to CASSQDWQEQFF.

Concerning this clonotype: A much larger clone sits a single nucleotide away, making a read error possible. This chain uses TRBV11-2 with TRBJ1-1, with D uncertain. The CDR3 runs 14 residues. Germline-derived CDR1 and CDR2 are SGHAT and FQNNGV. In DNA, the CDR3 is TGTGTCAGCAGCTTAGTGGCAGCAAACACTGAAGCTTTCTTT. Translation: CVSSLVAANTEAFF.

This clonotype was recorded at least ten times. This sequence joins TRBV6-1 and TRBJ1-2, with TRBD1 identical over 7 bases. The CDR3 contains 15 residues. Losses at the gene ends were 7 bases for V and 4 bases for J; bases not matched to a gene: 12. Germline V gene lookup returns CDR1 MNHNS and CDR2 SASEGT. The CDR3 coding sequence is TGTGCCAGCACAGAAAGACAGGGCGGCGGCTATGGCTACACCTTC. Residues: CASTERQGGGYGYTF.

The chain combines TRBV15 with TRBJ1-4, with a tentative D call TRBD1 (5 bases). Germline assignment: CDR1 LNHNV and CDR2 YYDKDF (reference sequence). The CDR3 is 14 amino acids. Trimming left V 7 bases short and J 8 bases short, with 17 bases between. The CDR3 DNA follows: TGTGCCACCAAGCTACAGGTGGTAGAAGAAAAACTGTTTTTT. Residues: CATKLQVVEEKLFF.

This clonotype was counted between two and nine times. This sequence joins TRBV5-1 and TRBJ2-1; 12 positions match TRBD2. Germline-derived CDR1 and CDR2 are SGHRS and YFSETQ. V gave up 4 bases and J gave up 4 bases; unmatched junction bases: 9. The CDR3 loop spans 17 amino acids. The CDR3 spells CASSRRASGGVYNEQFF. In nucleotides, the CDR3 is TGCGCCAGCAGCCGCAGGGCTAGCGGGGGGGTATACAATGAGCAGTTCTTC.